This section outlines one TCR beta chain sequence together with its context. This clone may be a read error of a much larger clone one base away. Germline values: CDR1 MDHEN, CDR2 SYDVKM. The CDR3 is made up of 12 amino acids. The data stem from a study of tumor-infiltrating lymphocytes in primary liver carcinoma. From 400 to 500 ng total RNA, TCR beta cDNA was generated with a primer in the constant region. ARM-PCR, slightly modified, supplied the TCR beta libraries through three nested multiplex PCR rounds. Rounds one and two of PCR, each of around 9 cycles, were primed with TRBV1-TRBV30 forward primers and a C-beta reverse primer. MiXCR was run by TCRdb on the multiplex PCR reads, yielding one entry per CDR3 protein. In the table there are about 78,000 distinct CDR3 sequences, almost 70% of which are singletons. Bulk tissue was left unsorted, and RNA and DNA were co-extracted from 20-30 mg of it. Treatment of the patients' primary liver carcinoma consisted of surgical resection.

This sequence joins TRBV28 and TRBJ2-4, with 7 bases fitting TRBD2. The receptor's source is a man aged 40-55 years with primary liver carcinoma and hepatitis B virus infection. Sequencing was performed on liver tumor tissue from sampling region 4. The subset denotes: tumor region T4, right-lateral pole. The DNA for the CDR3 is TGTGCCGGCAGCCACGGGAGGAACATTCAGTACTTC. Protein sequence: CAGSHGRNIQYF.